These 16 T cell receptor beta chains were all obtained from the same sample, sequenced in a study of T cells in tuberculosis. After thawing and overnight rest, PBMC were stained with GMM-loaded CD1B tetramer, viability dye and anti-CD3 for sorting. C32 glucose monomycolate from Rhodococcus equi was loaded onto the CD1B tetramers. Produced via immunoSEQ multiplex PCR; TCRdb's table is partial and in-frame only. The data contain 55,000 to 70,000 clones, 81% of them seen just once; the ten biggest clones take up around 13%. Sequences were obtained from CD1b-GMM tetramer-negative cells sorted from PBMCs. The receptors were sampled from an adult woman with latent tuberculosis.

The rearrangement links TRBV19 to TRBJ1-2; no clear D gene. Germline values: CDR1 LNHDA, CDR2 SQIVND (reference sequence). Trimming removed 3 bases from V and 8 bases from J, with 16 bases in between. This CDR3 is 14 amino acids long. In nucleotides, the CDR3 is TGTGCCAGTAGTATCCGGGTCGCCCCGGAGGGCTACACCTTC. Encoded protein: CASSIRVAPEGYTF.

V gene TRBV15 combines with J gene TRBJ1-2; 10 bases agree with TRBD1. Germline assignment: CDR1 LNHNV and CDR2 YYDKDF (reference sequence). This CDR3 is built from 15 residues. J gave up 7 bases and V 2 bases, and 7 bases lay outside the gene matches. The CDR3 DNA is TGTGCCACCAGCAGACCCGGGACAGGGGTGGGTGGCTACACCTTC. Its protein product is CATSRPGTGVGGYTF.

This sequence joins TRBV19 and TRBJ2-2; D is possibly TRBD1 (5 bases). CDR1 LNHDA and CDR2 SQIVND come from the germline V gene (reference sequence). The CDR3 is made up of 14 amino acids. Trimming cost V 8 bases and J 4 bases, with 14 bases left between them. The CDR3 reads CASSLDRVTGELFF. The CDR3 DNA is TGTGCCAGTTCCCTCGACAGAGTCACCGGGGAGCTGTTTTTT.

The chain uses TRBV5-1 and TRBJ2-5, with TRBD1 matching 9 bases. CDR1 is SGHRS and CDR2 is YFSETQ in the germline V gene. V was clipped by 6 bases and J by 1 base; unmatched bases: 7. The CDR3 extends over 15 amino acids. CDR3 region: CASNPDRGIQETQYF. The CDR3 bases are TGCGCCAGCAACCCGGACAGGGGCATCCAAGAGACCCAGTACTTC. Full variable domain (outside the CDR3, taken from reference TRBV5-1 and TRBJ2-5): KAGVTQTPRYLIKTRGQQVTLSCSPISGHRSVSWYQQTPGQGLQFLFEYFSETQRNKGNFPGRFSGRQFSNSRSEMNVSTLELGDSALYLCASNPDRGIQETQYFGPGTRLLVL.

V and J are TRBV14 and TRBJ1-1, with D possibly matching TRBD1 (5 bases). Deletions cut 5 bases from V and 2 bases from J, with 18 bases between. Per germline, CDR1 SGHDN and CDR2 FVKESK. The CDR3 is 16 residues long. The CDR3 DNA sequence: TGTGCCAGCAGCACCCCCCGGGGGGGAGGTAACACTGAAGCTTTCTTT. Its translation is CASSTPRGGGNTEAFF.

This chain links TRBV7-2 with TRBJ2-5; D is possibly TRBD1 (5 bases). With 5 bases removed from V and 1 base from J, the gap between germline ends came to 14 bases. Germline CDR1 SGHTA, CDR2 FQGNSA. The CDR3 consists of 15 residues. The CDR3 nucleotides are TGTGCCAGCAGCCCAGACTGGGGCTTCCAAGAGACCCAGTACTTC. Encoded protein: CASSPDWGFQETQYF.

The chain uses TRBV7-2 and TRBJ1-1; no clear D gene. V was cut by 8 bases and J by 1 base, with 14 bases left in between. CDR3 length equals 14 residues. Germline-derived CDR1 and CDR2 are SGHTA and FQGNSA. CDR3 region: CASGLGWSNTEAFF. The CDR3 nucleotides are TGTGCCAGCGGACTGGGGTGGTCGAACACTGAAGCTTTCTTT.

This clone is a singleton in its sample. The chain uses TRBV28 and TRBJ2-2; 10 bases are a match to TRBD1. The CDR3 is 16 amino acids. Germline V gives CDR1 MDHEN, CDR2 SYDVKM. The V and J ends lost 5 bases and 4 bases, in that order; junction bases with no gene match: 7. CDR3 region: CASSRLDRGGTGELFF. The DNA of the CDR3 is TGTGCCAGCAGTCGCCTGGACAGGGGGGGCACCGGGGAGCTGTTTTTT.

The chain uses TRBV7-9 and TRBJ1-4, with 9 bases matching TRBD1. CDR1 is SEHNR, CDR2 FQNEAQ, per germline (reference sequence). The V segment lost 5 bases and the J segment 7 bases; nucleotides outside the gene matches: 2. The CDR3 runs to 13 residues. CDR3 residues: CASSGTGSEKLFF. CDR3 coding DNA: TGTGCCAGCAGCGGGACAGGGAGTGAAAAACTGTTTTTT.

The chain employs TRBV7-2 and TRBJ2-1; D may be TRBD1 (5 bases). Germline lookup yields CDR1 SGHTA and CDR2 FQGNSA. The ends were cut back, 4 bases at V and 9 bases at J, with 13 bases in the middle. CDR3 size: 13 residues. The CDR3 DNA sequence: TGTGCCAGCAGCTCCCCAGGCCAGGGTGAGCAGTTCTTC. This encodes CASSSPGQGEQFF.

V usage is TRBV7-9 and J usage is TRBJ1-3; the match to TRBD1 covers 12 bases. V lost 5 bases and J lost 0; bases outside the gene matches: 11. The CDR3 is made up of 19 amino acids. Germline V gene data show CDR1 as SEHNR and CDR2 as FQNEAQ (reference sequence). The CDR3 sequence is CASSRAGQGAINSGNTIYF. CDR3 DNA: TGTGCCAGCAGCCGAGCGGGACAGGGGGCCATTAACTCTGGAAACACCATATATTTT.

The V gene is TRBV6-1, the J gene TRBJ1-3, with D hard to call. The V and J ends lost 1 base and 0 bases respectively, with 10 bases between them. This CDR3 is 16 amino acids long. CDR1 is MNHNS and CDR2 is SASEGT in the germline V gene. CDR3 sequence (DNA): TGTGCCAGCAGTGAAGGAGTGAGAGGCTCTGGAAACACCATATATTTT. Translated, it gives CASSEGVRGSGNTIYF.

This chain uses TRBV6-5 with TRBJ2-3; TRBD1 matches 7 bases. The CDR3 covers 15 residues. CDR1 and CDR2 from the germline V gene are MNHEY and SVGAGI. V lost 4 bases and J lost 0; bases outside the gene matches: 4. The CDR3 nucleotides are TGTGCCAGCAGTTTCGACAGGGCTAGCACAGATACGCAGTATTTT. It codes for CASSFDRASTDTQYF.

This chain uses TRBV6-1 with TRBJ1-5; 12 nucleotides match TRBD1. J was trimmed by 7 bases and V by 5 bases; bases with no gene match: 6. Per germline, CDR1 MNHNS and CDR2 SASEGT. The CDR3 consists of 15 residues. DNA for the CDR3: TGTGCCAGCAGTTCCGGGACAGGGGGCGGGCAGCCCCAGCATTTT. Its protein is CASSSGTGGGQPQHF.

This chain joins TRBV20-1 and TRBJ2-3, with D perhaps matching TRBD1 (6 bases). This CDR3 is built from 11 residues. The V and J ends lost 3 bases and 6 bases respectively, with 7 bases between them. Germline-derived CDR1 and CDR2 are DFQATT and SNEGSKA (reference sequence). The CDR3 DNA reads TGCAGTGCTAGGAGGGGGGATACGCAGTATTTT. Its translation: CSARRGDTQYF.

This clone was seen once. Different DNA sequences within this sample yield the same CDR3. The chain employs TRBV28 and TRBJ2-7; TRBD1 matches at 7 bases. Germline V gene lookup returns CDR1 MDHEN and CDR2 SYDVKM. The CDR3 is made up of 14 amino acids. J was trimmed by 1 base and V by 3 bases; bases with no gene match: 3. The DNA for the CDR3 is TGTGCCAGCAGTTTGGGCAGGGGGTCCTACGAGCAGTACTTC. Amino acid sequence: CASSLGRGSYEQYF.